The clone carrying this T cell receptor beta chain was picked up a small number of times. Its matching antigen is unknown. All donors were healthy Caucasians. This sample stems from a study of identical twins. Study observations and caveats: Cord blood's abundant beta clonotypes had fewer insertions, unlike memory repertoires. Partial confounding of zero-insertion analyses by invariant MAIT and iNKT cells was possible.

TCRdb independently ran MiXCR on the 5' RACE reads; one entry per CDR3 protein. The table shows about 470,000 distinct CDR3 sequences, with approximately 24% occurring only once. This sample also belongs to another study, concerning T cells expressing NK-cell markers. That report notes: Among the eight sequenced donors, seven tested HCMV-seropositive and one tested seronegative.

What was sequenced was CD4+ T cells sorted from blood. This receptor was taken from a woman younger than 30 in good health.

The CDR3 sequence: CASSEWRGGNEQFF. The CDR3 DNA reads as TGTGCCAGCAGTGAATGGAGGGGTGGGAATGAGCAGTTCTTC. The V call is TRBV25-1, the J call TRBJ2-1; maybe TRBD2 (6 bases). The CDR3 has 14 amino acids. V was pared by 1 base and J by 7 bases, with 11 bases between. Per germline, CDR1 MGHDK and CDR2 SYGVNS.